What follows are 21 T cell receptor beta chains derived from one specimen sequenced in a study of T cells in tuberculosis. The assay was immunoSEQ multiplex PCR, and TCRdb's table has in-frame clones only and misses some. This table has tens of thousands of clones, roughly 90% appearing once. Sample time point: new active TB diagnosis, blood taken before or within 7 days of starting treatment. The sample consisted of PBMCs, taken at tuberculosis diagnosis. The origin of the receptors is an adult with tuberculosis.

The rearrangement uses TRBV5-6 and TRBJ2-2, with 9 positions matching TRBD1. Trimming cost V 2 bases and J 5 bases; bases outside gene matches: 7. This CDR3 comprises 16 residues. Per germline, CDR1 SGHDT and CDR2 YYEEEE. The CDR3 reads CASSFETGGRTGELFF. The CDR3 coding sequence is TGTGCCAGCAGCTTCGAGACAGGGGGTAGGACCGGGGAGCTGTTTTTT.

The chain is built from TRBV19 and TRBJ1-1; no reliable D call. This CDR3 contains 11 residues. Germline V CDR1 and CDR2: LNHDA, SQIVND (reference sequence). Trimming removed 7 bases at V and 1 base at J, with 4 bases between. The CDR3 DNA reads as TGTGCCAGTACAGGGAACACTGAAGCTTTCTTT. It specifies CASTGNTEAFF.

The J gene is TRBJ1-2, the V gene TRBV5-1, with D uncertain. Trimming removed 0 bases at V and 5 bases at J, with 8 bases between. The CDR3 extends over 13 amino acids. Germline V CDR1 and CDR2: SGHRS, YFSETQ. CDR3 nucleotides: TGCGCCAGCAGCTTGGGCCAGCGATATGGCTACACCTTC. Translating it yields CASSLGQRYGYTF.

The chain recombines TRBV6-1 with TRBJ2-3; 10 bases agree with TRBD2. V was clipped by 4 bases and J by 0 bases; unmatched bases: 4. Germline CDR1 reads MNHNS; CDR2 reads SASEGT. The CDR3 has 16 residues. CDR3: CASSAIAGGSTDTQYF. The CDR3 nucleotides are TGTGCCAGCAGTGCCATAGCGGGGGGCAGCACAGATACGCAGTATTTT.

The chain couples TRBV5-1 to TRBJ2-3; no clear D gene. The germline gives CDR1 SGHRS, CDR2 YFSETQ. The CDR3 runs to 12 residues. V was shortened by 3 bases and J by 0 bases, with 2 bases between the two germline ends. Here the CDR3 reads CASSSSTDTQYF. The CDR3 DNA sequence: TGCGCCAGCAGCTCTAGCACAGATACGCAGTATTTT.

This chain connects TRBV28 to TRBJ1-1, with TRBD1 as a possible D gene (6 bases). From germline, CDR1 is MDHEN and CDR2 SYDVKM. V lost 4 bases and J 5 bases, leaving 17 bases between the germline ends. The CDR3 sequence is 15 residues long. CDR3 sequence reads: CASSSMTQGRTEAFF. CDR3 nucleotides: TGTGCCAGCAGTTCTATGACACAGGGTAGGACTGAAGCTTTCTTT.

The chain joins TRBV27 to TRBJ1-6; 7 bases are shared with TRBD1. V lost 2 bases, J lost 4 bases, and 8 bases stayed unmatched. Germline lookup yields CDR1 MNHEY and CDR2 SMNVEV (reference sequence). This CDR3 has 17 amino acids. The CDR3 region is CASSLVTGLRYNSPLHF. CDR3 in DNA: TGTGCCAGCAGTTTAGTGACAGGGCTCCGATATAATTCACCCCTCCACTTT.

The chain recombines TRBV19 with TRBJ1-5, with TRBD1 matching 9 bases. From germline, CDR1 is LNHDA and CDR2 SQIVND (reference sequence). This CDR3 has 18 residues. V trimming: 3 bases; J trimming: 9 bases; junction bases outside the gene matches: 18. CDR3 nucleotide sequence: TGTGCCAGTAGTATCGTAGGGACAGGGAATGCGAGGTATGGGCCCCAGCATTTT. Its translation is CASSIVGTGNARYGPQHF.

The rearrangement joins TRBV6-1 to TRBJ2-7, with D possibly being TRBD1 (6 bases). The CDR3 is made up of 15 amino acids. Trimming removed 3 bases at V and 3 bases at J, with 15 bases between. Germline CDR1 MNHNS, CDR2 SASEGT. The CDR3 bases are TGTGCCAGCAGTGAGACCGGGGACACCAGCTACGAGCAGTACTTC. Amino acids: CASSETGDTSYEQYF.

The chain is built from TRBV11-2 and TRBJ1-1; D is unclear. This CDR3 has 11 residues. Germline CDR1 reads SGHAT; CDR2 reads FQNNGV. Between the trimmed V and J ends, which lost 6 bases and 5 bases, there was a span of 7 bases. This CDR3 is CASSRGTEAFF. The CDR3 DNA sequence: TGTGCCAGCAGTCGCGGTACTGAAGCTTTCTTT. Drawing the rest from reference TRBV11-2 and TRBJ1-1, the complete variable domain is EAGVAQSPRYKIIEKRQSVAFWCNPISGHATLYWYQQILGQGPKLLIQFQNNGVVDDSQLPKDRFSAERLKGVDSTLKIQPAKLEDSAVYLCASSRGTEAFFGQGTRLTVV.

V usage is TRBV4-1 and J usage is TRBJ2-7; 13 bases line up with TRBD2. Germline-derived CDR1 and CDR2 are MGHRA and YSYEKL. The V and J ends lost 1 base and 6 bases, in that order; junction bases with no gene match: 3. The CDR3 totals 15 residues. CDR3 sequence (DNA): TGCGCCAGCAGCCAAGGGACTAGCGGGGGTACCGAGCAGTACTTC. The encoded protein is CASSQGTSGGTEQYF.

The chain couples TRBV7-2 to TRBJ1-2; 7 bases map to TRBD1. J gave up 5 bases and V 2 bases, and 5 bases lay outside the gene matches. The CDR3 loop spans 14 amino acids. Germline loops: CDR1 SGHTA, CDR2 FQGNSA. CDR3 in amino acids: CASSLSGTAYGYTF. DNA of the CDR3: TGTGCCAGCAGCTTATCCGGGACAGCGTATGGCTACACCTTC.

J is TRBJ1-1 and V is TRBV11-2, with 7 bases that match TRBD1. Germline CDR1 SGHAT, CDR2 FQNNGV. Germline trimming cut 5 bases from V and 11 bases from J; bases unmatched to any gene: 8. The length of the CDR3 is 12 residues. The CDR3 nucleotides read TGTGCCAGCAGCCGGCGGACAGGTGGGGCTTTCTTT. It specifies CASSRRTGGAFF.

This chain links TRBV5-1 with TRBJ1-2; D is unclear. CDR1 and CDR2 from the germline V gene are SGHRS and YFSETQ. The CDR3 has 15 residues. The germline V and J ends were trimmed by 0 bases and 4 bases, with 13 bases remaining between them. CDR3: CASSLGAGLSYGYTF. The CDR3 coding sequence is TGCGCCAGCAGCTTGGGGGCAGGCCTCAGCTATGGCTACACCTTC.

The V and J genes are TRBV6-5 and TRBJ2-3; no clear D. The germline gives CDR1 MNHEY, CDR2 SVGAGI. The V end was cut by 5 bases, the J end by 0 bases, with 9 bases between. The CDR3 is 14 amino acids. CDR3 in DNA: TGTGCCAGCAGTCGAGCTTCTAGCACAGATACGCAGTATTTT. This translates into CASSRASSTDTQYF.

This sequence joins TRBV7-2 and TRBJ2-6; TRBD1 aligns across 7 bases. CDR3 length: 14 amino acids. Germline lookup yields CDR1 SGHTA and CDR2 FQGNSA. Trimming at V came to 8 bases and at J to 2 bases, leaving 3 bases not matched to a gene. The CDR3 DNA reads TGTGCCAGCGGGGACAGCGCTGGGGCCAACGTCCTGACTTTC. This translates into CASGDSAGANVLTF. Using reference TRBV7-2 and TRBJ2-6 for the parts outside the CDR3, the full variable domain is GAGVSQSPSNKVTEKGKDVELRCDPISGHTALYWYRQSLGQGLEFLIYFQGNSAPDKSGLPSDRFSAERTGGSVSTLTIQRTQQEDSAVYLCASGDSAGANVLTFGAGSRLTVL.

The chain combines TRBV4-1 with TRBJ2-3; 8 bases align to TRBD2. Germline V gene lookup returns CDR1 MGHRA and CDR2 YSYEKL. This CDR3 is 15 amino acids long. V lost 0 bases and J lost 2; bases outside the gene matches: 1. CDR3 nucleotide sequence: TGCGCCAGCAGCCAAGAGCGGGGGGCCACAGATACGCAGTATTTT. The encoded protein is CASSQERGATDTQYF.

This sequence joins TRBV4-2 and TRBJ2-4; the D is unclear. This CDR3 spans 14 amino acids. The germline CDR1 and CDR2 sequences are LGHNA and YNFKEQ. Trimming removed 0 bases at V and 3 bases at J, with 6 bases between. The CDR3 loop reads CASSQDLVKNIQYF. CDR3 DNA: TGTGCCAGCAGCCAAGACTTAGTCAAAAACATTCAGTACTTC.

This clone was seen just once. The chain couples TRBV20-1 to TRBJ2-3; tentative D call: TRBD1 (5 bases). Trimming left V 5 bases short and J 10 bases short, with 10 bases between. CDR3 length: 10 amino acids. From germline, CDR1 is DFQATT and CDR2 SNEGSKA (reference sequence). As DNA, the CDR3 is TGCAGTGCTCCCTCGACAGCGCAGTATTTT. Encoded protein: CSAPSTAQYF.

The gene calls are TRBV19 and TRBJ1-5; 8 bases are a match to TRBD1. Germline trimming cut 5 bases from V and 5 bases from J; bases unmatched to any gene: 14. Germline V gene lookup returns CDR1 LNHDA and CDR2 SQIVND (reference sequence). The CDR3 is made up of 17 amino acids. CDR3 nucleotides: TGTGCCAGTAGTCTGGTCAGGGGGCATAAAGGGGATCAGCCCCAGCATTTT. Translation gives CASSLVRGHKGDQPQHF.

The chain carries TRBV28 and TRBJ2-2; 8 nucleotides line up with TRBD2. Unmatched junction bases numbered 5, after V lost 2 bases and J lost 6 bases. Germline V gives CDR1 MDHEN, CDR2 SYDVKM. This CDR3 is 15 amino acids long. The DNA for the CDR3 is TGTGCCAGCAGTTTAGGGACTAGTGAAGCCGGGGAGCTGTTTTTT. Encoded protein: CASSLGTSEAGELFF.